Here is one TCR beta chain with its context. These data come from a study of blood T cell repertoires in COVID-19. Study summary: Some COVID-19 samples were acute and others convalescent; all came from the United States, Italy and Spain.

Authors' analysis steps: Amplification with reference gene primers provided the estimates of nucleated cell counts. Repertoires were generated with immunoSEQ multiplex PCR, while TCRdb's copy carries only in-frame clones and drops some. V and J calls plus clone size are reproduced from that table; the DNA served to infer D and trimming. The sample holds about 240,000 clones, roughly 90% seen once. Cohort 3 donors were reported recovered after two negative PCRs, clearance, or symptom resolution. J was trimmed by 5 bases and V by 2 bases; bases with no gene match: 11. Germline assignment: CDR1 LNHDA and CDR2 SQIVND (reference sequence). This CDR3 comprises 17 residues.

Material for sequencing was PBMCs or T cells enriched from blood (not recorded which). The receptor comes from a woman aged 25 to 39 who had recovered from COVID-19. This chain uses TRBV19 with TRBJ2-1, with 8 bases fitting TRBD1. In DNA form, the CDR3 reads TGTGCCAGTAGTATAACTTTCGGTACAGGGGGTGACAATGAGCAGTTCTTC. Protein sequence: CASSITFGTGGDNEQFF. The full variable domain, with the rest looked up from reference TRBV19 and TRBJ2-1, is DGGITQSPKYLFRKEGQNVTLSCEQNLNHDAMYWYRQDPGQGLRLIYYSQIVNDFQKGDIAEGYSVSREKKESFPLTVTSAQKNPTAFYLCASSITFGTGGDNEQFFGPGTRLTVL.